The clone carrying this T cell receptor beta chain was detected once. The sample belongs to a study of T-cell memory formation after mild COVID-19. The CDR3 consists of 18 residues. The trim removed 5 bases at V and 0 bases at J, leaving 8 bases unmatched. Germline CDR1 is SEHNR and CDR2 is FQNEAQ (reference sequence). TCRdb re-called the 5' RACE reads with MiXCR, one entry per CDR3 protein. The sample shows 120,000 or so distinct CDR3 sequences, over 15% of them seen only once. The rearrangement uses TRBV7-9 and TRBJ2-3; 13 nucleotides agree with TRBD2. The sequence was obtained from a young man who had mild COVID-19 (a few samples of this study predate the infection). Cell type and time point are not known. Specimen: PBMCs or a T cell subset sorted from them (not recorded which). CDR3 region: CASSPGTSGEPSTDTQYF. The CDR3 DNA reads TGTGCCAGCAGCCCCGGGACTAGCGGGGAACCTAGCACAGATACGCAGTATTTT.